The 2 T cell receptor beta chains in this list originate from one sample, sequenced in a study of T cell responses to AZD1222 COVID-19 vaccine. Measured with immunoSEQ multiplex PCR; TCRdb has only the in-frame clones, and not every one. This table has tens of thousands of clones, 90% appearing once. The sequencing used peripheral blood, collected on day 0 of AZD1222 vaccination. These receptor sequences come from an adult in good health.

The rearrangement uses TRBV25-1 and TRBJ1-3, with 8 bases identical to TRBD1. This CDR3 region has 16 residues. Germline-derived CDR1 and CDR2 are MGHDK and SYGVNS. Trimming took 3 bases from V and 3 from J; bases not matched to a gene: 7. CDR3 nucleotide sequence: TGTGCCAGCAGTGACCACCAGGGGGCAAGTGGAAACACCATATATTTT. Translated, it gives CASSDHQGASGNTIYF.

The genes are TRBV10-3 and TRBJ1-5; a possible D gene is TRBD1 (6 bases). Germline V gene sequence: CDR1 ENHRY, CDR2 SYGVKD. Trimming took off 3 bases at V and 7 bases at J, with 19 bases between the two ends. The CDR3 runs 16 residues. The CDR3 nucleotides are TGTGCCATCAGTGAATACGGAGGACAGACTGTCCAGCCCCAGCATTTT. Residues: CAISEYGGQTVQPQHF.